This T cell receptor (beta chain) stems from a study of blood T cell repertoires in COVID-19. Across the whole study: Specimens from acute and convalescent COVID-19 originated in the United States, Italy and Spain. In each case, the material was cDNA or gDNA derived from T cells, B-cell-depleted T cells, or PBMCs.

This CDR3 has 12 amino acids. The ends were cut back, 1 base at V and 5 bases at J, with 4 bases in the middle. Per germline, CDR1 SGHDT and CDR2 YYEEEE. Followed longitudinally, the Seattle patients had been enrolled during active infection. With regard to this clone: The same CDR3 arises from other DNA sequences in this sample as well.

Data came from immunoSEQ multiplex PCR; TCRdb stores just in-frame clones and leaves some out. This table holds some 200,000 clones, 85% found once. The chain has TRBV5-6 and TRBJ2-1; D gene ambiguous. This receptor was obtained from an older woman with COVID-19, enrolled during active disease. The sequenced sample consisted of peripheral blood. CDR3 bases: TGTGCCAGCAGCTTGACAAACAATGAGCAGTTCTTC. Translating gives CASSLTNNEQFF.